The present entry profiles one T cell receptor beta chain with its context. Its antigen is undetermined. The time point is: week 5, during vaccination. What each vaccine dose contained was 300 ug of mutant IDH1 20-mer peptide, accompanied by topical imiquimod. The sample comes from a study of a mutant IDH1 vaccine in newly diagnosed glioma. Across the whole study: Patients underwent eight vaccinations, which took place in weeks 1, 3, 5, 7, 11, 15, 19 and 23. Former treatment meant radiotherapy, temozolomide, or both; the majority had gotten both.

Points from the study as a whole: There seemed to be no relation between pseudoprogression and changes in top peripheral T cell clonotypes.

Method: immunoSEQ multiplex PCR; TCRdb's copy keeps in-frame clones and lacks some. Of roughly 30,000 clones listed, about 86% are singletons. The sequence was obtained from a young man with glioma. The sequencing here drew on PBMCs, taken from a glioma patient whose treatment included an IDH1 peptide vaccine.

CDR3: CASYGAEAFF. The CDR3 DNA follows: TGTGCCAGCTACGGTGCTGAAGCTTTCTTT. The genes are TRBV2 and TRBJ1-1; D gene ambiguous. V was cut by 8 bases and J by 6 bases, with 7 bases left in between. CDR1 and CDR2 (germline): SNHLY, FYNNEI. This CDR3 region has 10 residues.